A selection of T cell receptor beta chains follows, all from one sample in a study of T cells in Graves' hyperthyroidism and ophthalmopathy. TCRdb independently ran MiXCR on the multiplex PCR reads; one entry per CDR3 protein. The table includes over 200,000 distinct CDR3 sequences, roughly 15% detected once. Sequenced input: blood. These receptor sequences come from a woman aged 40 to 50 with Graves' hyperthyroidism that later progressed to Graves' ophthalmopathy. The CDR3 runs from the conserved cysteine through the conserved F or W. The D gene is left open where the match is weak. Size values are once, few and many counts, or a class for expanded clones, and some rows have none.

cdr3_length,j_call,d_call,clone_size,v_call,cdr3_nt,cdr3_aa
13,TRBJ2-1,-,many,TRBV10-1,TGCGCCAGCAGTAGGGGAAGAAGGTATGAGCAGTTCTTC,CASSRGRRYEQFF
14,TRBJ2-4,TRBD2,many,TRBV6-1,TGTGCCAGCGTCCGGGGGGGTGCCAAAAACATTCAGTACTTC,CASVRGGAKNIQYF
15,TRBJ1-2,TRBD1,-,TRBV28,TGTGCCAGCAGCACCCTACAGGGGTTGGGCTATGGCTACACCTTC,CASSTLQGLGYGYTF
16,TRBJ2-1,TRBD1,many,TRBV3-1,TGTGCCAGCAGCCAAGATCCTTGGGACAGGGCTGGTGAGCAGTTCTTC,CASSQDPWDRAGEQFF
15,TRBJ2-7,-,many,TRBV20-1,TGCAGTGCCAGCCTATGGATCCGTAACTCCTACGAGCAGTACTTC,CSASLWIRNSYEQYF
15,TRBJ1-2,-,few,TRBV4-1,TGCGCCAGCAGCCATGGTTCAGTATCTAACTATGGCTACACCTTC,CASSHGSVSNYGYTF
15,TRBJ2-1,TRBD2,many,TRBV2,TGTGCCAGCAGTGGGGGACTAGCGGGCCCCAATGAGCAGTTCTTC,CASSGGLAGPNEQFF
14,TRBJ2-5,-,-,TRBV25-1,TGTGCCAGCCGCGACGCCGGGGGCGGAGAGACCCAGTACTTC,CASRDAGGGETQYF
13,TRBJ2-7,TRBD2,many,TRBV6-2/TRBV6-3,TGTGCCGGACGAACTAGCGGCTCCTACGAGCAGTACTTC,CAGRTSGSYEQYF
14,TRBJ2-5,-,many,TRBV5-1,TGCGCCAGCAGCACGGGGACATACCAAGAGACCCAGTACTTC,CASSTGTYQETQYF
13,TRBJ1-1,-,-,TRBV19,TGTGCCAGTAACGGGGCAGCGGGAAGTGAAGCTTTCTTT,CASNGAAGSEAFF
11,TRBJ2-7,-,many,TRBV5-8,TGTGCCAGCAGCCCCGCAAACGAGCAGTACTTC,CASSPANEQYF
17,TRBJ2-1,TRBD1,many,TRBV24-1,TGTGCCACCAGTGATTTGGCGGGACAGGGGGCTCGGAATGAGCAGTTCTTC,CATSDLAGQGARNEQFF
15,TRBJ2-1,TRBD2,many,TRBV10-2,TGCGCCAGCACGAGACTAGCGGGAGGTTACAATGAGCAGTTCTTC,CASTRLAGGYNEQFF
16,TRBJ2-3,-,many,TRBV15,TGTGCCACCAGCAGAGATCGGAGCGGAGGGGCAGATACGCAGTATTTT,CATSRDRSGGADTQYF
20,TRBJ2-3,TRBD2,-,TRBV6-1,TGTGCCAGCAGTGAAGTGATTGTAGCGGGAGGGCCGAGGGTCACAGATACGCAGTATTTT,CASSEVIVAGGPRVTDTQYF
15,TRBJ1-4,TRBD1,-,TRBV11-1,TGTGCCAGCAGCCGCTGGGGACAGGAGGGTGAAAGACTGTTTTTT,CASSRWGQEGERLFF
14,TRBJ2-2,-,many,TRBV6-1,TGTGCCAGCAGTCACCCCGAGTTGTCCGGGGAGCTGTTTTTT,CASSHPELSGELFF